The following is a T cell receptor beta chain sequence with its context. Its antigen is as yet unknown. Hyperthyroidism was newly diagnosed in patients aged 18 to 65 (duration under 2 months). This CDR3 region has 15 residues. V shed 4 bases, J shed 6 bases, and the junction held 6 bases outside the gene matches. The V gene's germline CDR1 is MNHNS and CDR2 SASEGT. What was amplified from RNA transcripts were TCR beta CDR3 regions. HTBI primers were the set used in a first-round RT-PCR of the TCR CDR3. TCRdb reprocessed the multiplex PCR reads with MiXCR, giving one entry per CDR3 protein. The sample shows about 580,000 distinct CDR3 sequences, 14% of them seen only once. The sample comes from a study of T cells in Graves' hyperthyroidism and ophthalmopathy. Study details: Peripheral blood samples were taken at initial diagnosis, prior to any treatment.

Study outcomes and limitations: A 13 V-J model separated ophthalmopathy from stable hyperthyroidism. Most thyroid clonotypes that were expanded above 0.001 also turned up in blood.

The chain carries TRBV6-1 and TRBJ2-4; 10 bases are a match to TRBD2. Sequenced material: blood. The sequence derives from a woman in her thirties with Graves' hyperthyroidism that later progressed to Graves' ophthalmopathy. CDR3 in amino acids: CASSGLAGAGNIQYF. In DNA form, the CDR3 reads TGTGCCAGCAGTGGGCTAGCGGGAGCGGGAAACATTCAGTACTTC.